This note documents a single T cell receptor (beta chain) sequence. This clone has more than one count but fewer than ten. There is no known antigen for this receptor. Base qualities are not at hand, and no much larger clone is one base apart. These data originate in a study of shared T cell receptors in the human thymus (dated by TCRdb to the early 2020s). Background on the whole study: The study examined how self-reactive, shared T-cell receptor alpha chains are generated in the human thymus.

As encoded in the germline V gene, CDR1 is MNHEY while CDR2 is SVGAGI. Including the terminal cysteine and phenylalanine, the CDR3 comprises 15 residues. The kept DNA is CDR3 alone, 45 bases in frame from the first base. V loses 2 bases, J loses 4 bases, and the germline ends lie 12 bases apart. Preparation of the library involved the immunoSEQ multiplex PCR assay. TCRdb mirrors the immuneACCESS table, restricted to in-frame sequences. Some clones are absent from its copies; in checked studies, under half trace to an unresolved V gene, and the reason for the others is unknown. The sample table holds some 660,000 clones, of which over 75% were seen once. Of the sample, about 0.0094% is held by the ten largest clones. This sample was also put to use in a study of human thymus T cells. The second investigation adds: Donors were immunologically healthy infants undergoing open corrective cardiac surgery for congenital heart defects in Finland. Thymus tissue was collected as surgical resects that were removed during corrective cardiac surgery. V and J gene segment usage appeared biased in both thymic and peripheral blood repertoires. The related research found that thymic TCR repertoires overlapped highly between unrelated individuals. TCR alpha and beta repertoires from roughly eight infant thymus samples and four related peripheral blood samples were characterized in the study. Donor ages ranging from roughly 6 to 250 days were recorded, and more than 5 male and a couple of female infants were included in the cohort. After being mechanically released from the tissue, thymocytes were kept at -70 degrees C in pellets of roughly 10-30 million cells. A QIAsymphony instrument was used to extract genomic DNA from the frozen cell pellets. TCRB and TCRAD loci were amplified from a standardized quantity of quality-controlled genomic DNA using the immunoSEQ multiplex PCR assay. Amplicons spanned the V(D)J region at a length sufficient to cover the CDR3 and identify V and J genes. Through the commercial immunoSEQ service, the amplicons were sequenced on an Illumina platform. Primer bias and sequencing errors were corrected as previously described, and TCRAD and TCRB were defined on the basis of the IMGT database. Repertoires were analysed with immunoSEQ Analyzer 3.0 and VDJTools, covering basic statistics, V/J segment usage, diversity estimates, rarefaction and pairwise overlap. Diversity was estimated using the Chao1, ChaoE, Efron-Thisted, Shannon and inverse Simpson indices, and was also estimated on datasets down-sampled to the size of the smallest sample. Repertoire overlap was assessed by strict matching of CDR3 nucleotide sequence, V gene and J gene, and clustering was done by Jaccard-based multidimensional scaling. On average, thymus samples yielded hundreds of thousands of unique TCRB clonotypes, whereas blood samples yielded about 84,000.

Recombination linked TRBV6-5 to TRBJ1-5; D gene: possibly TRBD1, on 5 matching bases. Sequences were obtained from thymocytes. This clonotype originated in a boy in the first two years of life with a congenital heart defect. Donor details come from another sample of the same person, matched by shared clones. The CDR3 in this case is CASSYAAGKNQPQHF. The DNA sequence is TGTGCCAGCAGTTACGCAGCAGGGAAGAATCAGCCCCAGCATTTT.